Each of the 8 T cell receptor beta chains below was sequenced from the same sample in a study of blood T cell repertoires in COVID-19. The protocol was immunoSEQ multiplex PCR, while the TCRdb copy is restricted to in-frame clones and leaves out a portion. Counted here are under 200,000 clones, around 87% occurring once; the ten biggest clones make up around 7%. Material for sequencing was peripheral blood. Receptors were obtained from a woman at least 80 years old in a cohort sampled during active or convalescent COVID-19.

J is TRBJ1-1 and V is TRBV7-2; D is unclear. V was cut by 2 bases and J by 2 bases, with 9 bases left in between. Looked up from germline, CDR1 is SGHTA and CDR2 is FQGNSA. The CDR3 consists of 14 residues. The CDR3 DNA reads TGTGCCAGCAGCTTATATGGGAGAAACACTGAAGCTTTCTTT. Residues: CASSLYGRNTEAFF.

The CDR3, as DNA: TGTGCCAGCTCACCAGTCGGGACTCCAGGGGATACGCAGTATTTT. Amino acid sequence: CASSPVGTPGDTQYF. This chain uses TRBV18 with TRBJ2-3, with D perhaps matching TRBD2 (6 bases). V was trimmed by 2 bases and J by 6 bases, leaving 15 bases between them. Germline V gene sequence: CDR1 KGHSH, CDR2 LQKENI. This CDR3 region has 15 residues.

The chain employs TRBV4-1 and TRBJ1-2; no clear D gene. With 1 base removed from V and 5 bases from J, the gap between germline ends came to 14 bases. The CDR3 runs to 15 residues. Germline lookup yields CDR1 MGHRA and CDR2 YSYEKL. CDR3 in amino acids: CASSQGLLKIYGYTF. The CDR3 coding sequence is TGCGCCAGCAGCCAAGGGCTCCTTAAAATTTATGGCTACACCTTC.

The chain recombines TRBV24-1 with TRBJ2-3; possible D gene TRBD1, 6 bases. Germline V gene data show CDR1 as KGHDR and CDR2 as SFDVKD. This CDR3 has 18 residues. Deletions cut 5 bases from V and 2 bases from J, with 22 bases between. CDR3 residues: CATSGPRGAGAHTDTQYF. The CDR3 coding sequence is TGTGCCACCAGTGGTCCCCGAGGCGCAGGGGCTCACACAGATACGCAGTATTTT.

This clone has a handful of counts. The chain links TRBV2 to TRBJ1-5; D remains unclear. CDR3 length: 14 residues. The V gene's germline CDR1 is SNHLY and CDR2 FYNNEI. V was shortened by 1 base and J by 6 bases, with 10 bases between the two germline ends. The CDR3 nucleotides read TGTGCCAGCAGTGAAGGGACTCGCAGTCAGCCCCAGCATTTT. Translation gives CASSEGTRSQPQHF.

The V gene is TRBV19, the J gene TRBJ1-1, with D maybe TRBD1 (5 bases). With 5 bases removed from V and 6 bases from J, the gap between germline ends came to 13 bases. CDR3 length: 13 amino acids. From germline, CDR1 is LNHDA and CDR2 SQIVND (reference sequence). Here the CDR3 DNA reads TGTGCCAGTAGTGCGGCTCAGGGTTCTGAAGCTTTCTTT. Translation gives CASSAAQGSEAFF.

The chain couples TRBV7-2 to TRBJ2-1; tentative D call: TRBD1 (6 bases). This CDR3 is 15 amino acids long. V lost 0 bases, J lost 5 bases, and 11 bases lay in between. Germline assignment: CDR1 SGHTA and CDR2 FQGNSA. The CDR3, as DNA: TGTGCCAGCAGCTTAGCGGGGGCAGTAAACAATGAGCAGTTCTTC. It yields the protein CASSLAGAVNNEQFF.

The rearrangement uses TRBV10-3 and TRBJ2-1; TRBD1 might be the D (5 bases). The germline V gene has CDR1 ENHRY and CDR2 SYGVKD. Deletions cut 7 bases from V and 6 bases from J, with 19 bases between. The CDR3 runs 15 residues. The CDR3 bases are TGTGCCATCACCCCCTCCCCCTTAAGGGGCAATGAGCAGTTCTTC. This gives the protein CAITPSPLRGNEQFF.